Following are 21 T cell receptor beta chains from one sample sequenced in a study of blood T cells in healthy people across ages. With a J-beta primer mix and a sample-barcoded 5' primer, a second PCR ran roughly 6 to 12 cycles. TCRdb used MiXCR to reprocess the 5' RACE reads, holding one entry per CDR3 protein. The table has around 990,000 distinct CDR3 sequences, about 23% seen once. These data were also filed under a second study, of T cells of mothers and their children.

The specimen was blood. The receptors were gathered from a girl between 2 and 10 years old in good health.

This clonotype turned up a few times. The V gene is TRBV7-9, the J gene TRBJ2-7; D is unresolved. This CDR3 is 14 amino acids long. Per the germline V gene, CDR1 is SEHNR and CDR2 is FQNEAQ (reference sequence). V was clipped by 4 bases and J by 5 bases, with 15 bases between them. The CDR3 nucleotides are TGTGCCAGCAGCTCGCCGGGTGCTCTCGACGAGCAGTACTTC. Translated, it gives CASSSPGALDEQYF.

This clonotype showed up just a few times. The V gene is TRBV2, the J gene TRBJ1-5; 8 positions agree with TRBD1. The CDR3 length is 13 residues. Trimming took 8 bases from V and 7 from J; bases not matched to a gene: 7. Looked up from germline, CDR1 is SNHLY and CDR2 is FYNNEI. The CDR3 loop reads CASGQGFRQPQHF. In nucleotides, the CDR3 is TGTGCCAGCGGACAGGGTTTCAGGCAGCCCCAGCATTTT. Supplemented by reference TRBV2 and TRBJ1-5, the full variable domain reads EPEVTQTPSHQVTQMGQEVILRCVPISNHLYFYWYRQILGQKVEFLVSFYNNEISEKSEIFDDQFSVERPDGSNFTLKIRSTKLEDSAMYFCASGQGFRQPQHFGDGTRLSIL.

This clonotype was seen a few times. The J gene is TRBJ2-2, the V gene TRBV6-1, with TRBD2 matching 10 bases. The germline CDR1 and CDR2 sequences are MNHNS and SASEGT. This CDR3 has 16 residues. J gave up 9 bases and V 10 bases, and 17 bases lay outside the gene matches. CDR3 amino acids: CATSPPGSGGLWELFF. The CDR3 bases are TGTGCCACCTCCCCCCCGGGTAGCGGGGGGCTATGGGAGCTGTTTTTT.

A few counts support this clonotype. The chain is built from TRBV6-1 and TRBJ1-2, with 10 bases fitting TRBD1. Per germline, CDR1 MNHNS and CDR2 SASEGT. Germline trimming cut 7 bases from V and 7 bases from J; bases unmatched to any gene: 15. CDR3 length: 16 amino acids. Here the CDR3 reads CASKRDRGGVVGGYTF. CDR3 nucleotide sequence: TGTGCCAGCAAAAGGGACAGGGGAGGAGTAGTCGGTGGCTACACCTTC.

This clonotype has more than one count but fewer than ten. J is TRBJ1-1 and V is TRBV28; tentatively, D is TRBD1 (6 bases). Trimming removed 7 bases at V and 1 base at J, with 16 bases between. CDR1 is MDHEN and CDR2 is SYDVKM in the germline V gene. The length of the CDR3 is 15 residues. This CDR3 reads CASIHKQGWNTEAFF. The CDR3 nucleotides read TGTGCCAGCATCCATAAACAGGGTTGGAACACTGAAGCTTTCTTT.

This sequence joins TRBV15 and TRBJ2-3; D perhaps matches TRBD2 (6 bases). Trimming took off 0 bases at V and 10 bases at J, with 11 bases between the two ends. Germline CDR1 reads LNHNV; CDR2 reads YYDKDF (reference sequence). This CDR3 is built from 13 residues. CDR3 sequence: CATSRDRDSAQYF. The DNA for the CDR3 is TGTGCCACCAGCAGAGATCGGGACTCTGCGCAGTATTTT.

The CDR3 here is CASSQGFPGGNNEQFF. The CDR3 nucleotides read TGTGCCAGCAGCCAAGGCTTCCCTGGGGGTAACAATGAGCAGTTCTTC. The V call is TRBV14, the J call TRBJ2-5; D may correspond to TRBD1 or TRBD2 (5 bases each). The J call may be in error: the DNA end matches TRBJ2-1 better. Per germline, CDR1 SGHDN and CDR2 FVKESK. This CDR3 spans 16 amino acids.

The chain uses TRBV12-3 or TRBV12-4 and TRBJ1-2, with D unclear. This CDR3 region has 13 residues. The V and J ends lost 4 bases and 8 bases respectively, with 14 bases between them. In nucleotides, the CDR3 is TGTGCCAGCAGTTCCCTCGGCATCCGCGGCTACACCTTC. Amino acids: CASSSLGIRGYTF.

This chain links TRBV11-2 with TRBJ1-2, with TRBD1 matching over 8 bases. CDR1 is SGHAT and CDR2 is FQNNGV in the germline V gene. The V and J ends lost 5 bases and 1 base, in that order; junction bases with no gene match: 6. This CDR3 has 15 residues. CDR3 nucleotide sequence: TGTGCCAGCAGCCCGTGGACAGGGTTTAACTATGGCTACACCTTC. Protein: CASSPWTGFNYGYTF.

Regarding this clonotype: The junction departs from the called germline gene at one end, perhaps through a read error. The chain joins TRBV5-1 to TRBJ2-1; tentatively, D is TRBD2 (6 bases). This CDR3 has 16 residues. The germline CDR1 and CDR2 sequences are SGHRS and YFSETQ. The CDR3 sequence is CANSLVGTPTTNEQFF. The CDR3 region has the DNA TGCGCCAACAGCTTGGTGGGGACTCCTACGACCAATGAGCAGTTCTTC. The variable domain in full, completed from reference TRBV5-1 and TRBJ2-1, reads KAGVTQTPRYLIKTRGQQVTLSCSPISGHRSVSWYQQTPGQGLQFLFEYFSETQRNKGNFPGRFSGRQFSNSRSEMNVSTLELGDSALYLCANSLVGTPTTNEQFFGPGTRLTVL.

This clonotype was picked up a small number of times. This rearrangement joins TRBV28 to TRBJ1-5, with D possibly TRBD1 on 6 matching bases. Germline lookup yields CDR1 MDHEN and CDR2 SYDVKM. This CDR3 has 14 amino acids. Deletions cut 9 bases from V and 4 bases from J, with 16 bases between. The CDR3 loop is CASSPRTDNQPQHF. CDR3 coding DNA: TGTGCCAGTAGTCCGAGGACAGATAATCAGCCCCAGCATTTT.

V usage is TRBV20-1 and J usage is TRBJ2-7; 9 bases align to TRBD1. Germline V gene sequence: CDR1 DFQATT, CDR2 SNEGSKA (reference sequence). The CDR3 length is 15 residues. With 4 bases clipped from V and 3 bases from J, the junction kept 10 bases outside the gene matches. CDR3 sequence reads: CSATRDRALGYEQYF. CDR3 coding DNA: TGCAGTGCTACTCGGGACAGGGCGTTAGGCTACGAGCAGTACTTC.

J is TRBJ2-1 and V is TRBV7-9; perhaps TRBD1 as D (6 bases). The CDR3 loop spans 16 amino acids. Germline V gives CDR1 SEHNR, CDR2 FQNEAQ (reference sequence). V lost 5 bases, J lost 3 bases, and 17 bases lay in between. CDR3 nucleotides: TGTGCCAGCAGCCCGATGACAGGTGAGGTCTACAATGAGCAGTTCTTC. Translated: CASSPMTGEVYNEQFF.

V gene TRBV24-1 combines with J gene TRBJ2-3, with 11 nucleotides matching TRBD2. This CDR3 comprises 16 residues. Per germline, CDR1 KGHDR and CDR2 SFDVKD. V lost 5 bases to trimming and J lost 2 bases; unmatched junction nucleotides: 5. This CDR3 is CATSGSTSGTTDTQYF. The CDR3 DNA reads TGTGCCACCAGTGGTTCGACTAGCGGGACCACAGATACGCAGTATTTT.

In this sample, this clonotype turned up a few times. The chain combines TRBV6-5 with TRBJ1-1; the match to TRBD1 covers 9 bases. J gave up 3 bases and V 11 bases, and 7 bases lay outside the gene matches. CDR3 length: 13 amino acids. Germline V gene lookup returns CDR1 MNHEY and CDR2 SVGAGI. CDR3 residues: CACRDREDTEAFF. The DNA for the CDR3 is TGTGCCTGCCGGGACAGGGAGGACACTGAAGCTTTCTTT.

This clonotype has more than one count but fewer than ten. The chain uses TRBV29-1 and TRBJ1-1, with D possibly matching TRBD1 (6 bases). The CDR3 has 11 residues. From germline, CDR1 is SQVTM and CDR2 ANQGSEA. The CDR3 spells CTIGGNTEAFF. The CDR3 coding sequence is TGCACGATAGGGGGGAACACTGAAGCTTTCTTT. The full variable domain, rest sourced from reference TRBV29-1 and TRBJ1-1, is SAVISQKPSRDICQRGTSLTIQCQVDSQVTMMFWYRQQPGQSLTLIATANQGSEATYESGFVIDKFPISRPNLTFSTLTVSNMSPEDSSIYLCTIGGNTEAFFGQGTRLTVV.

The count of this clonotype is one. The V call is TRBV6-1, the J call TRBJ2-1, with D possibly being TRBD2 (5 bases). Trimming left V 8 bases short and J 4 bases short, with 12 bases between. This CDR3 is built from 13 residues. The germline V gene encodes CDR1 MNHNS and CDR2 SASEGT. In DNA form, the CDR3 reads TGTGCCAGCCCAGCGGAAAGATACAATGAGCAGTTCTTC. Protein product: CASPAERYNEQFF.

The CDR3 is CSVADSGPGEKLFF. The CDR3 region has the DNA TGCAGCGTTGCTGACAGCGGTCCCGGAGAAAAACTGTTTTTT. The chain recombines TRBV29-1 with TRBJ1-4; weak D call: TRBD1 (5 bases). The CDR3 is made up of 14 amino acids. Germline CDR1 reads SQVTM; CDR2 reads ANQGSEA. V was shortened by 4 bases and J by 8 bases, with 17 bases between the two germline ends.

This chain links TRBV5-1 with TRBJ2-7; D tentatively fits TRBD1 or TRBD2 (5 bases each). The length of the CDR3 is 14 residues. The germline V gene encodes CDR1 SGHRS and CDR2 YFSETQ. V was shortened by 3 bases and J by 4 bases, with 14 bases between the two germline ends. The DNA of the CDR3 is TGCGCCAGCAGCTCAGCCGGGACGCCATACGAGCAGTACTTC. Encoded protein: CASSSAGTPYEQYF.

The J gene is TRBJ1-1, the V gene TRBV3-1; D remains unclear. The length of the CDR3 is 14 residues. Trimming shortened V by 2 bases and J by 10 bases, and 17 bases separated the two germline ends. The germline V gene has CDR1 LGHDT and CDR2 YNNKEL (reference sequence). For the CDR3, the DNA is TGTGCCAGCAGCCAATACGTCGCGGCGAATGGAGCTTTCTTT. Protein product: CASSQYVAANGAFF.

The table lists this clonotype with many counts. The chain employs TRBV25-1 and TRBJ1-2; no reliable D call. With 3 bases removed from V and 2 bases from J, the gap between germline ends came to 1 base. The V gene's germline CDR1 is MGHDK and CDR2 SYGVNS. The CDR3 consists of 11 residues. In DNA, the CDR3 is TGTGCCAGCAGTGACAACTATGGCTACACCTTC. Residues: CASSDNYGYTF.